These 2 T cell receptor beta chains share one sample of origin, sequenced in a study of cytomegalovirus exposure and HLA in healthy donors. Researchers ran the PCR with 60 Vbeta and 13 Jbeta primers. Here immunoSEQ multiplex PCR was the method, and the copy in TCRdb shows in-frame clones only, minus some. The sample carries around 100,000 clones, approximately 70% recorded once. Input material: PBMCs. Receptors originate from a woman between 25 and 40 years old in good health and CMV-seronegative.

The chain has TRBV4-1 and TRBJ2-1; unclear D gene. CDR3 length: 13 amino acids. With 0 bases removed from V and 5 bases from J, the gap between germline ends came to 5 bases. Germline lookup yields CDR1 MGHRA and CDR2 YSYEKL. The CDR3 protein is CASSQDPNNEQFF. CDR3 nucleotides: TGCGCCAGCAGCCAAGACCCCAACAATGAGCAGTTCTTC.

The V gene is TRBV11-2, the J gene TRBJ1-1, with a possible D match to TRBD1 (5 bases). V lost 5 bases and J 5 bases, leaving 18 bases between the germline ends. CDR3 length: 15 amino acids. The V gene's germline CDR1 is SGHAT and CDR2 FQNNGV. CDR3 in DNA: TGTGCCAGCAGCGGGGGTGGGCTGGCGGGGACTGAAGCTTTCTTT. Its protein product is CASSGGGLAGTEAFF.